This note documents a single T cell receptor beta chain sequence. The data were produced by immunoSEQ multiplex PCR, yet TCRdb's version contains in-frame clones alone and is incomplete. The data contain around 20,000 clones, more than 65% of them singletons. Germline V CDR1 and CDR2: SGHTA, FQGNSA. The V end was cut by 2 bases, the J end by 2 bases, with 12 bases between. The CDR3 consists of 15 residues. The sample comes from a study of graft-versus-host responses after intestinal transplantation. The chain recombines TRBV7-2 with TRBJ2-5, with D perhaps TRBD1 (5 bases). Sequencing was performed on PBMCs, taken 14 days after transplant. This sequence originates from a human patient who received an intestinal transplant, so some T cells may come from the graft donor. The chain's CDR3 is CASSLYRTIQETQYF. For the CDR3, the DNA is TGTGCCAGCAGCTTATATAGGACAATACAAGAGACCCAGTACTTC. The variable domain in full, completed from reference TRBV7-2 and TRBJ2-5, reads GAGVSQSPSNKVTEKGKDVELRCDPISGHTALYWYRQSLGQGLEFLIYFQGNSAPDKSGLPSDRFSAERTGGSVSTLTIQRTQQEDSAVYLCASSLYRTIQETQYFGPGTRLLVL.